The rows below give T cell receptor beta chains drawn from one sample of a study of lymphopenia after photon versus proton radiotherapy. The data were produced by immunoSEQ multiplex PCR, yet TCRdb's version contains in-frame clones alone and is incomplete. The table records about 12,000 clones, 70% to 90% of them present only once. The sequencing used peripheral blood, collected from a patient treated with proton-based radiotherapy. These receptors were obtained from a man in his fifties or sixties with pancreatic cancer. Each CDR3 is given with its conserved first and last residue. A D gene is named only where the DNA matches it firmly. Only part of the rows carry a size: once, few, many, or a class if the clone is expanded.

size	D	V	J	CDR3	DNA
few	-	TRBV20-1	TRBJ1-2	CSARDAHRDTF	TGCAGTGCTAGAGACGCCCATCGGGACACCTTC
-	-	TRBV7-9	TRBJ1-4	CASSSTGLGLRSTNEKLFF	TGTGCCAGCAGCTCCACGGGGTTGGGGTTGCGGAGTACTAATGAAAAACTGTTTTTT
-	TRBD1	TRBV5-1	TRBJ1-2	CASNSGGGYGYTF	TGCGCCAGCAACTCAGGGGGCGGCTATGGCTACACCTTC
-	TRBD2	TRBV4-2	TRBJ2-3	CASSQDSAVAGGPGADTQYF	TGTGCCAGCAGCCAAGATTCGGCGGTAGCGGGAGGGCCCGGGGCAGATACGCAGTATTTT
-	-	TRBV5-4	TRBJ1-1	CASSLTGTPAFF	TGTGCCAGCAGCCTAACCGGGACGCCAGCTTTCTTT
-	-	TRBV2	TRBJ1-5	CASSEWGIGNQPQHF	TGTGCCAGCAGTGAATGGGGAATAGGGAATCAGCCCCAGCATTTT
-	TRBD1	TRBV4-1	TRBJ2-7	CASSQGDSSYEQYF	TGCGCCAGCAGCCAAGGGGACAGCTCCTACGAGCAGTACTTC
-	TRBD2	TRBV27	TRBJ2-5	CASSYWGVAGGRETQYF	TGTGCCAGCAGTTACTGGGGGGTAGCGGGAGGGAGAGAGACCCAGTACTTC
-	-	TRBV27	TRBJ2-1	CASSSLLGVERPYNEQFF	TGTGCCAGCAGTTCCCTCTTAGGGGTGGAGCGACCCTACAATGAGCAGTTCTTC
-	TRBD1	TRBV7-6	TRBJ2-1	CASSRTGGKANEQFF	TGTGCCAGCAGCCGGACAGGGGGCAAAGCCAATGAGCAGTTCTTC
once	TRBD1	TRBV18	TRBJ1-2	CASSPPGQAEGGYTF	TGTGCCAGCTCACCACCGGGACAGGCCGAGGGTGGCTACACCTTC
-	-	TRBV6-1	TRBJ2-1	CASSEINVVWGGLGGNEQFF	TGTGCCAGCAGTGAAATAAACGTCGTCTGGGGGGGGCTCGGAGGCAATGAGCAGTTCTTC
once	-	TRBV6-4	TRBJ2-1	CASSVDNNEQFF	TGTGCCAGCAGTGTCGACAACAATGAGCAGTTCTTC
-	TRBD2	TRBV7-2	TRBJ2-4	CASSLGWTRGLAKNIQYF	TGTGCCAGCAGCTTAGGTTGGACTAGAGGACTAGCCAAAAACATTCAGTACTTC
-	TRBD2	TRBV11-3	TRBJ2-2	CASSLGGGGTGELFF	TGTGCCAGCAGCTTAGGCGGGGGAGGAACCGGGGAGCTGTTTTTT
-	TRBD1	TRBV11-3	TRBJ1-2	CASSSISGTVLKNYGYTF	TGTGCCAGCAGCTCGATTTCCGGGACAGTTCTTAAAAACTATGGCTACACCTTC
-	-	TRBV28	TRBJ1-5	CASSFFRSNQPQHF	TGTGCCAGCAGTTTCTTTAGGAGCAATCAGCCCCAGCATTTT
-	-	TRBV19	TRBJ1-5	CASSRDHRSNQPQHF	TGTGCCAGTAGTAGAGACCACCGGAGCAATCAGCCCCAGCATTTT
-	TRBD1	TRBV7-8	TRBJ2-2	CASSLAAGGNTGELFF	TGTGCCAGCAGCTTAGCGGCAGGGGGGAACACCGGGGAGCTGTTTTTT
-	TRBD2	TRBV5-4	TRBJ2-1	CASSLGLASNEQFF	TGTGCCAGCAGCTTAGGACTAGCAAGCAATGAGCAGTTCTTC
-	-	TRBV7-6	TRBJ2-5	CASSPPGGRQETQYF	TGTGCCAGCAGCCCGCCCGGGGGTCGCCAGGAGACCCAGTACTTC
-	-	TRBV11-2	TRBJ2-1	CASSLESLAVNEQFF	TGTGCCAGCAGCTTAGAGTCACTAGCCGTGAATGAGCAGTTCTTC
-	-	TRBV4-2	TRBJ2-3	CASSQEPGGGFTDTQYF	TGTGCCAGCAGCCAAGAACCGGGCGGGGGCTTCACAGATACGCAGTATTTT
few	TRBD2	TRBV11-2	TRBJ2-7	CASSRTSGIYEQYF	TGTGCCAGCAGCCGGACTAGCGGGATCTACGAGCAGTACTTC